Below, one TCR beta chain is given with its context. CDR1 is LNHDA and CDR2 is SQIVND in the germline V gene (reference sequence). The length of the CDR3 is 14 residues. Trimming left V 0 bases short and J 5 bases short, with 11 bases between. Assay used: immunoSEQ multiplex PCR; TCRdb lists only in-frame clones, some missing. This sample has under 150,000 clones, with roughly 94% found just once. This sample was included in a study of control samples from healthy donors and cancer patients. The chain uses TRBV19 and TRBJ2-7, with a tentative D call TRBD1 (5 bases). The source is a man in his thirties or forties in good health. The sample taken for sequencing was blood. CDR3 coding DNA: TGTGCCAGTAGTATAGATCGGACATATAACGAGCAGTACTTC. Translation gives CASSIDRTYNEQYF.